A selection of T cell receptor beta chains follows, all from one sample in a study of glioma-infiltrating T cells. Via MiXCR, TCRdb re-called the multiplex PCR reads, giving one row per CDR3 protein. The data contain about 190,000 distinct CDR3 sequences, over 30% of them singletons. The specimen sequenced was glioma tissue, nonneoplastic brain tissue, or PBMCs (not recorded which). The receptors stem from a human donor with low-grade glioma or glioblastoma, undergoing nonglioma brain surgery, or in good health (not recorded which). Both conserved end residues are part of each CDR3. The order of the fields is clone size, J gene, D gene, V gene, CDR3 protein, CDR3 DNA. A D gene is named only where the DNA matches it firmly. Clone size is stated in some rows and not others, as once, few, many or a class when expanded.

NA	TRBJ2-7	TRBD1	TRBV18	CASPPTGTGVLVRQYF	TGTGCCAGCCCACCAACCGGGACAGGGGTCCTAGTTAGGCAGTACTTC
NA	TRBJ1-5	TRBD1	TRBV20-1	CSAATRTGVGSNQPQHF	TGCAGCGCTGCGACCAGGACAGGGGTCGGGAGCAATCAGCCCCAGCATTTT
few	TRBJ1-2	NA	TRBV5-1	CASSDFPGSNYGYTF	TGCGCCAGCAGCGATTTCCCCGGTTCTAACTATGGCTACACCTTC
few	TRBJ2-1	TRBD2	TRBV12-3/TRBV12-4	CASSLQTSGRELNEQFF	TGTGCCAGCAGCCTACAGACTAGCGGGAGGGAACTCAATGAGCAGTTCTTC
many	TRBJ2-1	TRBD1	TRBV10-3	CAISPGTGGYNEQFF	TGTGCCATCAGTCCCGGGACAGGGGGATACAATGAGCAGTTCTTC
few	TRBJ2-3	TRBD2	TRBV3-1	CASSQGASGDLSTDTQYF	TGTGCCAGCAGCCAAGGAGCTAGCGGGGACCTTAGCACAGATACGCAGTATTTT
many	TRBJ1-6	NA	TRBV27	CASSLGGRVGSPLHF	TGTGCCAGCAGTTTAGGGGGCAGGGTTGGTTCACCCCTCCACTTT
many	TRBJ1-1	NA	TRBV7-2	CASSLSKHRDARLYALNTEAFF	TGTGCCAGCAGCTTGTCAAAGCACCGAGACGCCCGCCTATATGCGCTGAACACTGAAGCTTTCTTT
NA	TRBJ2-3	NA	TRBV7-2	CAGSPTYSTDTQYF	TGTGCCGGCAGCCCAACGTATAGCACAGATACGCAGTATTTT
many	TRBJ2-3	TRBD1	TRBV6-5	CASSYLRDSGGPDTQYF	TGTGCCAGCAGTTACTTACGGGACAGTGGGGGACCAGATACGCAGTATTTT
few	TRBJ2-3	NA	TRBV19	CASSTGSSTDTQYF	TGTGCCAGTAGTACAGGGAGTAGCACAGATACGCAGTATTTT
many	TRBJ2-1	NA	TRBV6-1	CASSDPFDHEQFF	TGTGCCAGCAGTGACCCCTTCGACCATGAGCAGTTCTTC
many	TRBJ1-4	NA	TRBV4-2	CASSQGTDPTNEKLFF	TGTGCCAGCAGCCAAGGGACTGACCCAACTAATGAAAAACTGTTTTTT
NA	TRBJ2-5	NA	TRBV3-1	CASSHGIEQETQYF	TGTGCCAGCAGCCACGGAATAGAACAAGAGACCCAGTACTTC
few	TRBJ2-1	TRBD1	TRBV5-4	CASSSDMGQGFVEFF	TGTGCCAGCAGCTCTGATATGGGACAGGGGTTCGTTGAGTTCTTC
many	TRBJ2-3	TRBD2	TRBV7-8	CASSLDTSGRGTQYF	TGTGCCAGCAGCTTAGATACTAGCGGGAGGGGTACGCAGTATTTT
few	TRBJ2-5	NA	TRBV29-1	CSAVAEGAQETQYF	TGCAGCGCTGTAGCGGAGGGGGCACAAGAGACCCAGTACTTC
many	TRBJ2-7	TRBD2	TRBV4-3	CASSQETSGLYEQYF	TGCGCCAGCAGCCAAGAGACTAGCGGTCTCTACGAGCAGTACTTC
many	TRBJ2-1	TRBD1	TRBV7-8	CASSPGTVPYNEQFF	TGTGCCAGCAGCCCGGGGACAGTTCCCTACAATGAGCAGTTCTTC
once	TRBJ1-5	NA	TRBV15	CATSRGGQPQHF	TGTGCCACCAGCAGGGGCGGTCAGCCCCAGCATTTT
NA	TRBJ1-5	NA	TRBV12-3/TRBV12-4	CATRPESPGQPQHF	TGTGCAACCCGGCCCGAGTCGCCGGGACAGCCCCAGCATTTT
NA	TRBJ2-3	TRBD1	TRBV6-5	CASKRTGGATGTRYF	TGTGCCAGCAAAAGGACAGGGGGCGCCACAGGTACGCGGTATTTT
many	TRBJ2-6	TRBD1	TRBV27	CASSIGTAHSGANVLTF	TGTGCCAGCAGTATAGGGACAGCCCACTCTGGGGCCAACGTCCTGACTTTC
NA	TRBJ2-1	NA	TRBV11-2	CASSSSYEQFF	TGTGCCAGCAGTTCTAGTTATGAGCAGTTCTTC
many	TRBJ2-1	NA	TRBV6-1	CASRIDRLQFF	TGTGCCAGCAGGATTGACAGGCTGCAGTTCTTC
many	TRBJ2-5	NA	TRBV7-2	CASRNFHRQETQYF	TGTGCCAGCAGGAATTTTCACAGGCAAGAGACCCAGTACTTC
many	TRBJ1-4	NA	TRBV2	CASSEDVATNEKLFF	TGTGCCAGCAGCGAGGACGTTGCAACTAATGAAAAACTGTTTTTT
NA	TRBJ1-5	NA	TRBV3-1	CASSQFINQPQHF	TGTGCCAGCAGCCAGTTTATCAATCAGCCCCAGCATTTT
many	TRBJ1-1	NA	TRBV27	CASSTRPGNTEAFF	TGTGCCAGCAGTACCCGGCCGGGGAACACTGAAGCTTTCTTT
NA	TRBJ2-7	TRBD2	TRBV3-1	CASSQELSGRGEQYF	TGTGCCAGCAGCCAAGAATTGAGCGGGAGGGGTGAGCAGTACTTC
NA	TRBJ2-2	NA	TRBV11-1	CASSLGRLGTAGELFF	TGTGCCAGCAGCTTAGGACGACTCGGGACGGCCGGGGAGCTGTTTTTT
NA	TRBJ2-1	TRBD2	TRBV3-1	CASSPPLREAGEQFF	TGTGCCAGCAGCCCTCCCTTGCGGGAGGCGGGTGAGCAGTTCTTC
many	TRBJ1-5	NA	TRBV28	CASSLGGPSNQPQHF	TGTGCCAGCAGTTTAGGGGGGCCCAGCAATCAGCCCCAGCATTTT
many	TRBJ1-1	NA	TRBV19	CASSPPGQPNTEAFF	TGTGCCAGTAGTCCTCCGGGACAACCTAACACTGAAGCTTTCTTT
NA	TRBJ2-7	TRBD2	TRBV3-1	CASSQASGGYEQYF	TGTGCCAGCAGCCAAGCTAGCGGTGGCTACGAGCAGTACTTC
NA	TRBJ2-1	NA	TRBV18	CASSSLNRASDEQFF	TGTGCCAGCTCATCTTTAAACAGGGCTAGCGATGAGCAGTTCTTC
NA	TRBJ1-2	NA	TRBV12-3/TRBV12-4	CASTPILGAYGYTF	TGTGCCAGCACCCCAATCCTAGGGGCTTATGGCTACACCTTC
many	TRBJ1-3	NA	TRBV12-3/TRBV12-4	CASGVQGAGNTIYF	TGTGCCAGCGGGGTTCAGGGTGCTGGAAACACCATATATTTT
many	TRBJ2-7	NA	TRBV10-3	CAIREAGSYEQYF	TGTGCCATCAGAGAGGCAGGATCCTACGAGCAGTACTTC
NA	TRBJ2-7	TRBD1	TRBV7-2	CATSPRTGLQQYF	TGTGCCACCAGTCCGAGGACAGGGCTGCAGCAGTACTTC